Listed here are 25 T cell receptor beta chains from one sample, sequenced in a study of blood T cell repertoires in COVID-19. The data were produced by immunoSEQ multiplex PCR, yet TCRdb's version contains in-frame clones alone and is incomplete. The sample yields over 200,000 clones, 70% to 90% seen once. Sequenced sample: PBMCs or T cells enriched from blood (not recorded which). These receptors were taken from a man aged 18 to 35 who had recovered from COVID-19.

The rearrangement joins TRBV28 to TRBJ2-7, with a weak D call TRBD2 (5 bases). This CDR3 has 16 amino acids. Deletions cut 1 base from V and 0 bases from J, with 13 bases between. Germline CDR1 and CDR2: MDHEN and SYDVKM. CDR3 residues: CASSLFEGQSSYEQYF. The CDR3 DNA is TGTGCCAGCAGTTTATTTGAGGGCCAGAGCTCCTACGAGCAGTACTTC.

The chain employs TRBV5-5 and TRBJ2-1; a weak D match, TRBD1 (5 bases). In germline, CDR1 is SGHKS, CDR2 YYEKEE (reference sequence). V was pared by 4 bases and J by 7 bases, with 9 bases between. CDR3 length: 12 residues. The CDR3 DNA reads as TGTGCCAGCAGCCGCCAGGGTAATGAGCAGTTCTTC. Translating it yields CASSRQGNEQFF.

This chain joins TRBV4-1 and TRBJ1-2; D might be TRBD1 (6 bases). This CDR3 region has 13 residues. Germline lookup yields CDR1 MGHRA and CDR2 YSYEKL. Trimming cost V 4 bases and J 9 bases, with 15 bases left between them. Written as DNA, the CDR3 is TGCGCCAGCAGCCTACTGGGGGCCCCCAGCTACACCTTC. Translation gives CASSLLGAPSYTF.

V usage is TRBV6-5 and J usage is TRBJ2-7; TRBD1 aligns across 9 bases. Germline loops: CDR1 MNHEY, CDR2 SVGAGI. The CDR3 totals 13 residues. The junction had 5 bases not matched to a gene; V was cut back by 6 bases and J by 5 bases. The chain's CDR3 is CASRRQGEDEQYF. CDR3 DNA: TGTGCCAGCAGACGACAGGGGGAAGACGAGCAGTACTTC.

The count of this clone is one. J is TRBJ2-7 and V is TRBV19; 7 nucleotides match TRBD1. Germline CDR1 LNHDA, CDR2 SQIVND (reference sequence). The CDR3 runs to 14 residues. The V gene end was trimmed by 8 bases and the J gene end by 7 bases; junction bases not matched to a gene: 14. The chain's CDR3 is CASAGTAFGGEQYF. The CDR3, as DNA: TGTGCCAGTGCCGGGACAGCGTTCGGCGGGGAGCAGTACTTC.

The gene calls are TRBV24-1 and TRBJ1-2; unclear D gene. There are 12 residues in the CDR3. Germline loops: CDR1 KGHDR, CDR2 SFDVKD. V lost 9 bases and J 7 bases, leaving 14 bases between the germline ends. The CDR3 DNA follows: TGTGCCACCTCAACTGGGGAGGGTGGCTACACCTTC. Its translation is CATSTGEGGYTF.

The chain recombines TRBV3-1 (or the pseudogene TRBV3-2) with TRBJ2-1; 12 bases are shared with TRBD2. Germline V gives CDR1 LGHDT, CDR2 YNNKEL (reference sequence). The CDR3 runs to 13 residues. The V gene end was trimmed by 6 bases and the J gene end by 10 bases; junction bases not matched to a gene: 4. DNA of the CDR3: TGTGCCAGCAGACCTAGCGGGGGGGCCGAGCAGTTCTTC. Translation gives CASRPSGGAEQFF.

The V and J genes are TRBV5-6 and TRBJ1-2, with a tentative D call TRBD1 (6 bases). Between the trimmed V and J ends, which lost 5 bases and 7 bases, there was a span of 18 bases. This CDR3 has 14 amino acids. Looked up from germline, CDR1 is SGHDT and CDR2 is YYEEEE. DNA of the CDR3: TGTGCCAGCAGACAAGGGGGGGGAACCGGTGGCTACACCTTC. This translates into CASRQGGGTGGYTF.

A note on this clone: Other DNA sequences from this sample encode an identical CDR3 as well. The V call is TRBV30, the J call TRBJ1-3; 8 nucleotides match TRBD1. The ends lost 5 bases at V and 2 bases at J; junction bases unmatched: 2. This CDR3 comprises 13 residues. Germline V gene data show CDR1 as GTSNPN and CDR2 as SVGIG (reference sequence). This CDR3 is CAWSTGAGNTIYF. The CDR3 region has the DNA TGTGCCTGGTCGACAGGGGCTGGAAACACCATATATTTT.

The rearrangement links TRBV14 to TRBJ2-5; D is ambiguous. The germline gives CDR1 SGHDN, CDR2 FVKESK. The CDR3 spans 16 residues. Trimming removed 1 base at V and 4 bases at J, with 16 bases between. Here the CDR3 reads CASSQVPVPFPETQYF. The CDR3 DNA is TGTGCCAGCAGCCAAGTACCAGTGCCCTTCCCAGAGACCCAGTACTTC.

The chain links TRBV5-1 to TRBJ2-2; 10 nucleotides align to TRBD1. This CDR3 comprises 16 residues. Germline CDR1 SGHRS, CDR2 YFSETQ. Trimming removed 4 bases from V and 8 bases from J; junction bases left unmatched: 11. The CDR3 sequence is CASSRAGTGASGELFF. The DNA for the CDR3 is TGCGCCAGCAGCCGAGCCGGGACAGGGGCGTCTGGGGAGCTGTTTTTT.

The chain joins TRBV5-4 to TRBJ2-5, with 8 bases that match TRBD2. Trimming cost V 2 bases and J 4 bases; bases outside gene matches: 7. Germline lookup yields CDR1 SGHNT and CDR2 YYREEE (reference sequence). The CDR3 length is 15 residues. The CDR3 loop reads CASSFEWAGGETQYF. For the CDR3, the DNA is TGTGCCAGCAGCTTTGAGTGGGCGGGAGGAGAGACCCAGTACTTC.

The chain couples TRBV25-1 to TRBJ2-3, with D possibly TRBD1 on 5 matching bases. Between the trimmed V and J ends, which lost 6 bases and 5 bases, there was a span of 21 bases. Germline loops: CDR1 MGHDK, CDR2 SYGVNS. This CDR3 has 16 residues. CDR3 protein: CASREGGAGQLDTQYF. CDR3 bases: TGTGCCAGCAGGGAAGGTGGGGCAGGGCAATTAGATACGCAGTATTTT.

This chain joins TRBV5-6 and TRBJ1-2, with TRBD1 matching over 7 bases. J gave up 3 bases and V 7 bases, and 9 bases lay outside the gene matches. Germline-derived CDR1 and CDR2 are SGHDT and YYEEEE. The CDR3 is 14 amino acids. The CDR3 sequence is CASFEGAAHYGYTF. In DNA, the CDR3 is TGTGCCAGCTTCGAGGGGGCGGCCCACTATGGCTACACCTTC.

The V and J genes are TRBV27 and TRBJ2-1, with 9 bases identical to TRBD2. The germline gives CDR1 MNHEY, CDR2 SMNVEV (reference sequence). The CDR3 runs to 18 residues. J was trimmed by 1 base and V by 6 bases; bases with no gene match: 13. The CDR3 DNA sequence: TGTGCCAGCAGCCCCGGGACTAGCATGAATCCGTCCTACAATGAGCAGTTCTTC. Protein product: CASSPGTSMNPSYNEQFF.

This rearrangement joins TRBV14 to TRBJ2-3; TRBD1 is a possible D gene (6 bases). Germline assignment: CDR1 SGHDN and CDR2 FVKESK. The CDR3 runs 16 residues. V lost 3 bases, J lost 4 bases, and 17 bases lay in between. CDR3 DNA sequence: TGTGCCAGCAGCCACTACAGGGTGAGGGGCGCAGATACGCAGTATTTT. Translation: CASSHYRVRGADTQYF. The full variable domain, completed using reference TRBV14 and TRBJ2-3, is EAGVTQFPSHSVIEKGQTVTLRCDPISGHDNLYWYRRVMGKEIKFLLHFVKESKQDESGMPNNRFLAERTGGTYSTLKVQPAELEDSGVYFCASSHYRVRGADTQYFGPGTRLTVL.

The chain uses TRBV2 and TRBJ2-5; TRBD1 is a possible D gene (5 bases). Trimming left V 3 bases short and J 5 bases short, with 16 bases between. Per germline, CDR1 SNHLY and CDR2 FYNNEI. The CDR3 extends over 15 amino acids. CDR3 amino acids: CASSEDQRGIETQYF. In nucleotides, the CDR3 is TGTGCCAGCAGTGAGGATCAAAGGGGAATTGAGACCCAGTACTTC.

The CDR3 spells CASSHPGGNYGYTF. Written as DNA, the CDR3 is TGTGCCAGCAGCCACCCGGGGGGGAACTATGGCTACACCTTC. The V call is TRBV3-1 (or the pseudogene TRBV3-2), the J call TRBJ1-2; D is perhaps TRBD1 (5 bases). CDR3 size: 14 residues. V lost 3 bases and J 2 bases, leaving 10 bases between the germline ends. Germline V gene data show CDR1 as LGHDT and CDR2 as YNNKEL (reference sequence).

This chain links TRBV5-4 with TRBJ2-3; 10 nucleotides agree with TRBD2. Germline values: CDR1 SGHNT, CDR2 YYREEE (reference sequence). The CDR3 consists of 16 residues. With V trimmed by 5 bases and J by 1 base, 7 bases remained unmatched. CDR3 loop: CASRPSGSGGTDTQYF. The CDR3 DNA is TGTGCCAGCAGGCCTAGCGGGAGTGGGGGCACAGATACGCAGTATTTT. Full variable domain (remainder filled in from reference TRBV5-4 and TRBJ2-3): ETGVTQSPTHLIKTRGQQVTLRCSSQSGHNTVSWYQQALGQGPQFIFQYYREEENGRGNFPPRFSGLQFPNYSSELNVNALELDDSALYLCASRPSGSGGTDTQYFGPGTRLTVL.

The chain couples TRBV12-3 or TRBV12-4 to TRBJ2-7; perhaps TRBD2 as D (5 bases). The germline V and J ends were trimmed by 1 base and 2 bases, with 6 bases remaining between them. The length of the CDR3 is 13 residues. CDR3 in amino acids: CASSLVGAYEQYF. The CDR3 DNA sequence: TGTGCCAGCAGTTTAGTCGGGGCCTACGAGCAGTACTTC.

CDR3 sequence: CASGWGSTQSSQETQYF. DNA of the CDR3: TGCGCCAGCGGATGGGGCTCAACGCAGAGCTCTCAAGAGACCCAGTACTTC. The V call is TRBV5-1, the J call TRBJ2-5, with D perhaps TRBD1 (5 bases). Germline V lookup: CDR1 SGHRS, CDR2 YFSETQ. This CDR3 region has 17 residues. Trimming took off 7 bases at V and 2 bases at J, with 24 bases between the two ends.

The CDR3 spells CASSHLREGQQYTTYEQYF. The CDR3 nucleotides read TGTGCCAGCAGTCACCTACGGGAAGGACAGCAATATACTACCTACGAGCAGTACTTC. The chain links TRBV27 to TRBJ2-7, with D possibly being TRBD1 (6 bases). Germline V gene sequence: CDR1 MNHEY, CDR2 SMNVEV (reference sequence). The CDR3 covers 19 residues. V was shortened by 5 bases and J by 2 bases, with 28 bases between the two germline ends.

This sequence joins TRBV6-5 and TRBJ2-7, with 7 bases lining up with TRBD2. The CDR3 sequence is 14 residues long. V trimming: 6 bases; J trimming: 6 bases; junction bases outside the gene matches: 11. CDR1 and CDR2 (germline): MNHEY, SVGAGI. The CDR3 sequence: CASSRAPGGGEQYF. The DNA for the CDR3 is TGTGCCAGCAGCCGAGCTCCTGGGGGGGGCGAGCAGTACTTC.

This chain joins TRBV2 and TRBJ1-1; D unresolved. Germline CDR1 reads SNHLY; CDR2 reads FYNNEI. Trimming took off 4 bases at V and 5 bases at J, with 17 bases between the two ends. This CDR3 has 15 residues. The CDR3 sequence is CASSAAGLLGTEAFF. The DNA for the CDR3 is TGTGCCAGCAGTGCGGCAGGTTTATTAGGTACTGAAGCTTTCTTT.

J is TRBJ2-3 and V is TRBV10-3, with D possibly being TRBD2 (6 bases). The germline CDR1 and CDR2 sequences are ENHRY and SYGVKD. This CDR3 is built from 13 residues. Trimming stripped 8 bases from V and 5 bases from J, with 14 bases between. This chain's CDR3 is CAIGAGFGDTQYF. The CDR3 region has the DNA TGTGCCATCGGAGCGGGCTTCGGAGATACGCAGTATTTT.